What follows describes a single T cell receptor (beta chain). Its antigen is currently not known. It has no much larger one-base neighbor in the sample; base qualities were not kept. Using the deep immunoSEQ assay, multiplex PCR amplified TCR CDR3 regions from genomic DNA. Genomic DNA extracted from each cell subset was distributed evenly over all wells of several immunoSEQ 96-well plates, and each plate served as one replicate. Each replicate PCR for sorted subsets received around 0.2 ug genomic DNA, equal to about 30,000 T cell genomes. Purified libraries were quantified with a Qubit 3.0 fluorometer, sized on a Bioanalyzer 2100, and re-quantified with the KAPA Library Quantification kit. Every immunoSEQ 96-well plate was sequenced on a separate single-read 150-cycle Illumina NextSeq 550 flow cell. On the study's bioinformatics: Because only junctional sequences without quality scores were contained in the immunoSEQ output, filtering matching that applied to full-length reads could not be performed. To assign V/J genes and CDR3, sequences were annotated using PyIR, a Python wrapper for IgBLAST v1.9, with IMGT germline references. Reads were filtered out if the reads had weak V/J assignments (E-value above 1e-6), no CDR3, stop codons, out-of-frame junctions, or ambiguous translated residues. A V3J clonotype was defined by an identical inferred V gene, J gene, and CDR3 amino acid sequence. The percentage overlap between two repertoires was calculated by dividing the number of shared unique clonotypes by the size of the smaller repertoire. Three approaches were used to assess repertoire richness: RTK rarefaction, the Chao1 estimator, and Recon v2.1 estimates of unobserved clonotypes. Generation probabilities for all TCRbeta clonotypes obtained by the gDNA method from a handful of donors were computed using OLGA. Entries here come from immuneACCESS through TCRdb and include only in-frame sequences with V and J called. Some clones fail to appear in such tables; in the studies checked, an unresolved V gene covers under half of the shortfall, and the cause of the remainder is unknown. D and trimming were read from the DNA, whereas the V and J calls and clone size are those reported in that table. This sample is represented by 2 million to 2.5 million clones; 93% of them were singletons. The leading ten clones occupy roughly 0.36% of the sample.

Its CDR3 holds 16 amino acids, cysteine through phenylalanine. The entry retains the CDR3 DNA only, 48 bases that are in frame from base 1. For this chain, trimming is 4 bases at the V end and 2 bases at the J end, and the number of junction bases without a gene match is 3. For CDR1 and CDR2, the germline V gene lists SGHRS and YFSETQ. Donors were healthy HIV-negative adults with no recently reported acute infections or vaccinations. Only Caucasian adults living in Nashville, Tennessee, USA were represented among the donors. Magnetic negative selection was used to enrich CD4+ T cells, after which naive cells were positively selected on CD45RA and the negative fraction became the memory subset. Blood was collected by leukapheresis, and PBMCs were isolated by Ficoll-Histopaque density gradient centrifugation and then cryopreserved in liquid nitrogen vapor phase. Purity and quantity of every magnetically sorted T cell population were checked by analytical flow cytometry. Each sorted fraction had its genomic DNA isolated and then quantified by UV absorbance on a Nanodrop 2000c.

The sample originates from a study of shared clonotypes between healthy human individuals (dated by TCRdb to the early 2020s). Broadly, across the study: Three men and a couple of women, aged 18 to 49 years, made up the cohort. For each donor, CD4 naive and CD4 memory were each given three plates, CD8 naive was given two plates, and CD8 memory was given one plate. Blood TCR repertoires of several healthy adults were deeply sequenced to estimate repertoire size and the extent of clonotype sharing between individuals. Different laboratories and diverse techniques were used to prepare libraries and sequence TCR repertoires, to increase sequencing depth and limit assay-specific biases. Per donor, leukapheresis produced somewhere between about 0.94 and 9 billion PBMCs.

The research as a whole found: When several donors were compared, the shared fraction of clonotypes was roughly 4.8% for naive CD4, roughly 3.3% for naive CD8, more than 2% for memory CD4, and roughly 0.43% for memory CD8. Incomplete sequencing was indicated by rarefaction of sorted-subset datasets, despite the large sequencing depth. The genetic and exposure-history diversity represented was limited by the small number of donors. Based on pairwise subsampling, the degree of clonotype sharing among donors was expected to be affected by sequencing depth. Naive subsets generally had larger estimated clonotype richness than memory subsets. Sampling was limited to blood, and TCR repertoires in tissue likely differ from TCR repertoires in blood. Compared with non-shared clonotypes, clonotypes shared by all four sorted-subset donors had higher generation probabilities.

The rearranged segments are TRBV5-1 and TRBJ2-1; 13 central bases correspond to TRBD2. This sequence was found in a man aged 18 to 30 in good health. Some clones in this sample may be carry-over from other donors' samples. The sequenced sample consisted of naive CD4+ T cells from PBMCs. This sample's cell subset or site label indicates: CD45RA+ positively selected. The sequence in DNA is TGCGCCAGCAGCCCTGGGACTAGCGGGACCTACAATGAGCAGTTCTTC. This sequence encodes CASSPGTSGTYNEQFF.